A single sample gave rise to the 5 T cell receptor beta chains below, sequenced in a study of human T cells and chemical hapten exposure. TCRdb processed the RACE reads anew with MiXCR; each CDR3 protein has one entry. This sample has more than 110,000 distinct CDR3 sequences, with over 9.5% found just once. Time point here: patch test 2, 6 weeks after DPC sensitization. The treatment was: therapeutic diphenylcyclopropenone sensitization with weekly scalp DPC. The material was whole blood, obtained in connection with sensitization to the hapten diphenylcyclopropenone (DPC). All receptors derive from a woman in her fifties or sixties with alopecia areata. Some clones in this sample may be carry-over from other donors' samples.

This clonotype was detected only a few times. CDR3 in DNA: TGTGCCAGCACTCCCTCGAACACCGGGGAGCTGTTTTTT. It specifies CASTPSNTGELFF. The V and J genes are TRBV12-3 or TRBV12-4 and TRBJ2-2; D gene uncertain. The CDR3 extends over 13 amino acids. V lost 7 bases, J lost 0 bases, and 6 bases lay in between.

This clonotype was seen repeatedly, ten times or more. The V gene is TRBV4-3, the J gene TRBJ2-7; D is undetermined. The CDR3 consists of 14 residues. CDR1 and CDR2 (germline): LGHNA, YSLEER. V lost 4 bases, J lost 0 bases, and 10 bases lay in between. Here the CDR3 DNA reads TGCGCCAGCAGCCCGTCGAGGAGCTCCTACGAGCAGTACTTC. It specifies CASSPSRSSYEQYF.

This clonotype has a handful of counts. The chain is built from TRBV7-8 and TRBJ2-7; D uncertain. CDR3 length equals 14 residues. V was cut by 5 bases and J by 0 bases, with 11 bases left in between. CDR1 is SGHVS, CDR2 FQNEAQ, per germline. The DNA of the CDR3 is TGTGCCAGCAGCGAGCACCGGAGCTCCTACGAGCAGTACTTC. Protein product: CASSEHRSSYEQYF.

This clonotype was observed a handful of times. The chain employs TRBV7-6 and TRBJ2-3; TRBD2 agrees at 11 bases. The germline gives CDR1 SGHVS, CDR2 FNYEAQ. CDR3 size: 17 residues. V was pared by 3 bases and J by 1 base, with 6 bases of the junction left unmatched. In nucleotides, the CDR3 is TGTGCCAGCAGCTTTTTAGCGGGAGGGGATGGCACAGATACGCAGTATTTT. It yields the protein CASSFLAGGDGTDTQYF. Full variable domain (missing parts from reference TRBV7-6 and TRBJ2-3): GAGVSQSPRYKVTKRGQDVALRCDPISGHVSLYWYRQALGQGPEFLTYFNYEAQQDKSGLPNDRFSAERPEGSISTLTIQRTEQRDSAMYRCASSFLAGGDGTDTQYFGPGTRLTVL.

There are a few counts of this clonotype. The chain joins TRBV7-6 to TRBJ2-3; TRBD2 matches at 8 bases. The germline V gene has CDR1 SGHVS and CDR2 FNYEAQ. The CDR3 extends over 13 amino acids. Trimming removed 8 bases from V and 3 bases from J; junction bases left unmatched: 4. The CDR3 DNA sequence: TGTGCCAGCCGGGGACTAGAGACAGATACGCAGTATTTT. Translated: CASRGLETDTQYF.